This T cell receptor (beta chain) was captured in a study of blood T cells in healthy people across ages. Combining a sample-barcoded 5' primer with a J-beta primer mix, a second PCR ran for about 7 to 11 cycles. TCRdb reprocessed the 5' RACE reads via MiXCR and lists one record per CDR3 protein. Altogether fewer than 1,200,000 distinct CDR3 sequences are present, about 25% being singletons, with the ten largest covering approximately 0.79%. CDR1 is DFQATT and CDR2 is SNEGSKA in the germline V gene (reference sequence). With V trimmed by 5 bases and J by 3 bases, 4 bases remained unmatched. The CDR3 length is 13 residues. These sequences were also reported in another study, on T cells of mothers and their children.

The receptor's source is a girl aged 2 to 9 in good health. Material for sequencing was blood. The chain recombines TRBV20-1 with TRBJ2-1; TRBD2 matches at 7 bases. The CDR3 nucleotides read TGCAGTGCTGACCGGGACTACTACAATGAGCAGTTCTTC. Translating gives CSADRDYYNEQFF.